The 28 T cell receptor beta chains in this list originate from one sample, sequenced in a study of cytomegalovirus exposure and HLA in healthy donors. The study ran its PCR with 60 Vbeta and 13 Jbeta primers. TCRdb's table, derived via immunoSEQ multiplex PCR, lists solely in-frame clones and lacks some. The table records about 130,000 clones, 74% of them present only once. Sequenced: PBMCs. These receptors all stem from a woman aged 45-59 years in good health and CMV-seropositive.

V is TRBV5-1 and J is TRBJ2-5; no clear D. The germline CDR1 and CDR2 sequences are SGHRS and YFSETQ. The CDR3 loop spans 14 amino acids. V was trimmed by 2 bases and J by 2 bases, leaving 10 bases between them. CDR3 DNA sequence: TGCGCCAGCAGCTTTGGGCAGCTTCAAGAGACCCAGTACTTC. Residues: CASSFGQLQETQYF.

The rearrangement joins TRBV4-2 to TRBJ2-3, with TRBD2 matching 12 bases. Germline-derived CDR1 and CDR2 are LGHNA and YNFKEQ. J gave up 0 bases and V 4 bases, and 2 bases lay outside the gene matches. CDR3 length: 16 amino acids. CDR3 coding DNA: TGTGCCAGCAGCCCTCTAGCGGGGGGGAGCACAGATACGCAGTATTTT. It translates to CASSPLAGGSTDTQYF.

The chain uses TRBV27 and TRBJ2-5; possibly TRBD2 for D (6 bases). The germline CDR1 and CDR2 sequences are MNHEY and SMNVEV (reference sequence). This CDR3 is built from 15 residues. V lost 2 bases and J 1 base, leaving 11 bases between the germline ends. DNA of the CDR3: TGTGCCAGCAGTTTAGGGCGGGGAGGCCAAGAGACCCAGTACTTC. Protein sequence: CASSLGRGGQETQYF.

This clone was seen a handful of times. This chain joins TRBV29-1 and TRBJ2-5; possible D gene TRBD2, 6 bases. Germline assignment: CDR1 SQVTM and CDR2 ANQGSEA. V lost 4 bases, J lost 4 bases, and 10 bases lay in between. CDR3 length: 12 amino acids. The CDR3, as DNA: TGCAGCGTTGCGAATAGCGGAGAGACCCAGTACTTC. Encoded protein: CSVANSGETQYF.

The rearrangement links TRBV10-2 to TRBJ2-2; 7 positions agree with TRBD2. CDR1 and CDR2 from the germline V gene are WSHSY and SAAADI. The CDR3 extends over 17 amino acids. The ends lost 1 base at V and 0 bases at J; junction bases unmatched: 5. The CDR3 DNA reads as TGCGCCAGCAGTGAGTTTCTAGCGGAGACGAACACCGGGGAGCTGTTTTTT. Protein: CASSEFLAETNTGELFF.

This clone has a handful of counts. The CDR3 spells CASSPWTGGSYEQYF. CDR3 sequence (DNA): TGCGCCAGCAGCCCGTGGACAGGGGGCTCCTACGAGCAGTACTTC. This chain uses TRBV5-1 with TRBJ2-7; TRBD1 agrees at 10 bases. V trimming: 4 bases; J trimming: 0 bases; junction bases outside the gene matches: 4. The CDR3 has 15 amino acids. Germline assignment: CDR1 SGHRS and CDR2 YFSETQ.

J is TRBJ1-2 and V is TRBV4-2, with D unresolved. This CDR3 has 18 amino acids. The V and J ends lost 0 bases and 4 bases respectively, with 21 bases between them. Germline CDR1 LGHNA, CDR2 YNFKEQ. CDR3 sequence: CASSQDPPSEERVYGYTF. The CDR3, as DNA: TGTGCCAGCAGCCAAGATCCCCCTTCGGAGGAAAGGGTCTATGGCTACACCTTC.

This clone appeared a few times. The V call is TRBV19, the J call TRBJ2-2; weak D call: TRBD1 (5 bases). Germline CDR1 is LNHDA and CDR2 is SQIVND (reference sequence). The length of the CDR3 is 13 residues. Trimming shortened V by 6 bases and J by 3 bases, and 8 bases separated the two germline ends. CDR3 nucleotides: TGTGCCAGTAGCATGACAGACACCGGGGAGCTGTTTTTT. This encodes CASSMTDTGELFF.

This clone was found a few times. The chain has TRBV5-5 and TRBJ1-6, with TRBD1 as a possible D gene (5 bases). Germline lookup yields CDR1 SGHKS and CDR2 YYEKEE (reference sequence). V was shortened by 0 bases and J by 9 bases, with 10 bases between the two germline ends. The CDR3 consists of 14 residues. The CDR3 region is CASSLDGGVSPLHF. The CDR3 coding sequence is TGTGCCAGCAGCTTGGACGGGGGGGTTTCACCCCTCCACTTT.

This CDR3 is CASSRAGTGDGYTF. The CDR3 region has the DNA TGTGCCAGCTCACGAGCCGGGACAGGGGATGGCTACACCTTC. The V and J genes are TRBV18 and TRBJ1-2; the match to TRBD1 covers 10 bases. J was trimmed by 6 bases and V by 4 bases; bases with no gene match: 5. The CDR3 length is 14 residues. Germline values: CDR1 KGHSH, CDR2 LQKENI.

The chain is built from TRBV7-9 and TRBJ1-6, with D maybe TRBD1 (6 bases). Germline-derived CDR1 and CDR2 are SEHNR and FQNEAQ (reference sequence). This CDR3 comprises 16 residues. V was cut by 1 base and J by 9 bases, with 16 bases left in between. The CDR3 bases are TGTGCCAGCAGCTTAGTACGGACAGTGAGACTTTCACCCCTCCACTTT. It specifies CASSLVRTVRLSPLHF.

This clone was seen more than once but under ten times. The chain combines TRBV6-1 with TRBJ1-2; D possibly corresponds to TRBD1 (5 bases). This CDR3 comprises 13 residues. CDR1 and CDR2 (germline): MNHNS, SASEGT. The V end was cut by 4 bases, the J end by 2 bases, with 8 bases between. This CDR3 reads CASSVAGNYGYTF. CDR3 nucleotide sequence: TGTGCCAGCAGTGTGGCAGGGAACTATGGCTACACCTTC.

The rearrangement joins TRBV2 to TRBJ2-1; weak D call: TRBD1 (6 bases). CDR3 length: 15 amino acids. The germline V gene encodes CDR1 SNHLY and CDR2 FYNNEI. V lost 6 bases and J 3 bases, leaving 15 bases between the germline ends. Written as DNA, the CDR3 is TGTGCCAGCAGCTTAGACAGGAGAGACTACAATGAGCAGTTCTTC. Protein product: CASSLDRRDYNEQFF.

The chain links TRBV7-9 to TRBJ2-7, with TRBD1 matching 9 bases. Germline CDR1 reads SEHNR; CDR2 reads FQNEAQ (reference sequence). The CDR3 is 16 amino acids. Unmatched junction bases numbered 10, after V lost 1 base and J lost 6 bases. DNA for the CDR3: TGTGCCAGCAGCTTAGGGGCCGGGACAGGGACATCCGAGCAGTACTTC. Translating gives CASSLGAGTGTSEQYF.

This rearrangement joins TRBV5-1 to TRBJ1-2; D perhaps matches TRBD1 (6 bases). The V and J ends lost 4 bases and 6 bases respectively, with 16 bases between them. There are 14 residues in the CDR3. From germline, CDR1 is SGHRS and CDR2 YFSETQ. The CDR3 region is CASSGNQGSHGYTF. CDR3 in DNA: TGCGCCAGCAGCGGAAACCAGGGGTCCCATGGCTACACCTTC.

Comment on this clone: A junction boundary mismatches the germline segment, possibly from a read error. This chain uses TRBV7-9 with TRBJ1-2; 8 bases are a match to TRBD1. The germline gives CDR1 SEHNR, CDR2 FQNEAQ (reference sequence). The CDR3 length is 12 residues. The CDR3 loop reads CASSSADRVRLF. The CDR3 bases are TGTGCCAGCAGCTCAGCGGACAGGGTACGTCTCTTC.

This clone has a handful of counts. This chain connects TRBV4-2 to TRBJ1-2; perhaps TRBD1 as D (5 bases). CDR3 size: 14 residues. The V end was cut by 4 bases, the J end by 6 bases, with 15 bases between. In germline, CDR1 is LGHNA, CDR2 YNFKEQ. The CDR3 DNA is TGTGCCAGCAGCCGAGGGGAGGGAGTTAATGGCTACACCTTC. Amino acids: CASSRGEGVNGYTF.

V gene TRBV10-2 combines with J gene TRBJ2-7; maybe TRBD1 (5 bases). Germline CDR1 WSHSY, CDR2 SAAADI. This CDR3 comprises 16 residues. V lost 1 base and J 1 base, leaving 14 bases between the germline ends. For the CDR3, the DNA is TGCGCCAGCAGTGAGTTGATGGGGCTGGGATCCTACGAGCAGTACTTC. Protein sequence: CASSELMGLGSYEQYF.

This clone was seen only once. The chain employs TRBV5-4 and TRBJ2-7, with 8 positions matching TRBD2. Trimming took 4 bases from V and 0 from J; bases not matched to a gene: 9. CDR3 size: 16 residues. Germline V gene data show CDR1 as SGHNT and CDR2 as YYREEE (reference sequence). Written as DNA, the CDR3 is TGTGCCAGCAGCCCCGGCGGGGGGAAAAGCTCCTACGAGCAGTACTTC. Protein sequence: CASSPGGGKSSYEQYF.

This chain links TRBV5-6 with TRBJ1-2, with a tentative D call TRBD1 (6 bases). This CDR3 region has 14 residues. V was shortened by 5 bases and J by 4 bases, with 15 bases between the two germline ends. The germline gives CDR1 SGHDT, CDR2 YYEEEE. The CDR3 sequence: CASREAGASYGYTF. The CDR3 DNA is TGTGCCAGCAGGGAGGCAGGGGCCTCCTATGGCTACACCTTC. The full variable domain, its missing parts supplied by reference TRBV5-6 and TRBJ1-2, is DAGVTQSPTHLIKTRGQQVTLRCSPKSGHDTVSWYQQALGQGPQFIFQYYEEEERQRGNFPDRFSGHQFPNYSSELNVNALLLGDSALYLCASREAGASYGYTFGSGTRLTVV.

This clone was seen only once. The chain joins TRBV13 to TRBJ2-7; 11 nucleotides agree with TRBD2. Germline lookup yields CDR1 PRHDT and CDR2 FYEKMQ (reference sequence). V lost 5 bases to trimming and J lost 3 bases; unmatched junction nucleotides: 6. CDR3 size: 15 residues. In DNA form, the CDR3 reads TGTGCCAGCAGCATTCTAGCGGGGGGACTCTACGAGCAGTACTTC. This codes for CASSILAGGLYEQYF. The complete variable domain, with remaining parts taken from reference TRBV13 and TRBJ2-7, reads AAGVIQSPRHLIKEKRETATLKCYPIPRHDTVYWYQQGPGQDPQFLISFYEKMQSDKGSIPDRFSAQQFSDYHSELNMSSLELGDSALYFCASSILAGGLYEQYFGPGTRLTVT.

V usage is TRBV7-9 and J usage is TRBJ2-5, with D tentatively TRBD1 (6 bases). Trimming removed 8 bases at V and 5 bases at J, with 18 bases between. Per germline, CDR1 SEHNR and CDR2 FQNEAQ (reference sequence). The CDR3 extends over 14 amino acids. Here the CDR3 reads CASGIQGTPETQYF. In nucleotides, the CDR3 is TGTGCCAGCGGGATACAGGGTACGCCGGAGACCCAGTACTTC.

This clone was detected only once. This chain uses TRBV5-4 with TRBJ2-5; tentatively, D is TRBD2 (6 bases). The length of the CDR3 is 13 residues. V lost 4 bases to trimming and J lost 9 bases, with 16 bases between them. Germline V CDR1 and CDR2: SGHNT, YYREEE (reference sequence). This chain's CDR3 is CASSPRDLGAQYF. CDR3 in DNA: TGTGCCAGCAGCCCCCGGGACTTGGGGGCCCAGTACTTC.

The V and J genes are TRBV7-2 and TRBJ2-5; 9 bases are shared with TRBD2. Germline CDR1 and CDR2: SGHTA and FQGNSA. V lost 3 bases, J lost 5 bases, and 10 bases stayed unmatched. The CDR3 spans 16 residues. The CDR3 sequence is CASSFQAGGSGETQYF. The CDR3 DNA sequence: TGTGCCAGCAGCTTTCAAGCGGGGGGTTCCGGGGAGACCCAGTACTTC.

This clone occurred a few times. The chain combines TRBV25-1 with TRBJ2-1, with 7 bases matching TRBD1. The CDR3 spans 14 residues. Unmatched junction bases numbered 8, after V lost 4 bases and J lost 8 bases. Germline V gene lookup returns CDR1 MGHDK and CDR2 SYGVNS. CDR3 bases: TGTGCCAGCAGTGCCCTTAGGGACAGTTATGAGCAGTTCTTC. Its protein product is CASSALRDSYEQFF.

The chain is built from TRBV19 and TRBJ1-3, with 7 bases identical to TRBD1. The germline CDR1 and CDR2 sequences are LNHDA and SQIVND (reference sequence). The trim removed 5 bases at V and 0 bases at J, leaving 4 bases unmatched. This CDR3 comprises 15 residues. The CDR3: CASSWGQHSGNTIYF. The DNA of the CDR3 is TGTGCCAGTAGTTGGGGACAGCACTCTGGAAACACCATATATTTT.

This clone occurred a few times. The rearrangement uses TRBV9 and TRBJ2-7; 8 bases align to TRBD1. Germline CDR1 SGDLS, CDR2 YYNGEE. Trimming removed 0 bases from V and 0 bases from J; junction bases left unmatched: 2. The CDR3 is 15 residues long. The CDR3: CASSVDGTGSYEQYF. The CDR3 region has the DNA TGTGCCAGCAGCGTAGATGGGACAGGCTCCTACGAGCAGTACTTC. Full variable domain (outside the CDR3, taken from reference TRBV9 and TRBJ2-7): DSGVTQTPKHLITATGQRVTLRCSPRSGDLSVYWYQQSLDQGLQFLIQYYNGEERAKGNILERFSAQQFPDLHSELNLSSLELGDSALYFCASSVDGTGSYEQYFGPGTRLTVT.

The chain carries TRBV7-9 and TRBJ2-7; 10 bases match TRBD2. This CDR3 contains 14 residues. After removal of 2 bases from V and 5 bases from J, the junction contained 3 bases not matched to a gene. Looked up from germline, CDR1 is SEHNR and CDR2 is FQNEAQ (reference sequence). The CDR3 sequence: CASSLLAGVDEQYF. In nucleotides, the CDR3 is TGTGCCAGCAGCTTACTAGCGGGGGTGGACGAGCAGTACTTC.